This entry features one T cell receptor (beta chain) sequence. The target antigen is unknown. This sample is part of a study of cytomegalovirus exposure and HLA in healthy donors. Whole-study context: Among about 179 million T cells, an earlier analysis found about 100 million unique TCR beta sequences.

The PCR had 60 Vbeta and 13 Jbeta primers. How the authors handled the data: The authors later counted about 80 million unique TCR beta chains, roughly 10 million of them shared. Using immunoSEQ multiplex PCR, the repertoire was profiled, and TCRdb retains in-frame clones only, with some absent. The V and J calls and clone size come from that table; D and trimming were worked out from the DNA. The sample lists roughly 69,000 clones; 75% to 80% were seen once. General observations from the study: Using the classifier, cytomegalovirus status was reportedly diagnosed with high specificity and sensitivity.

Sample: PBMCs. The TCR sequence derives from a man in his late teens or twenties in good health and CMV-seronegative.

CDR3 sequence: CAISENRGGNSPLHF. The CDR3 DNA is TGTGCCATCAGTGAGAACAGGGGGGGTAATTCACCCCTCCACTTT. The chain uses TRBV10-3 and TRBJ1-6; 8 positions match TRBD1. Per the germline V gene, CDR1 is ENHRY and CDR2 is SYGVKD. With V trimmed by 2 bases and J by 6 bases, 3 bases remained unmatched. The CDR3 is made up of 15 amino acids.